This T cell receptor (beta chain) appears in the sequencing data of a study of cytomegalovirus exposure and HLA in healthy donors. The study, taken as a whole, reports: Later work associated fewer than 20,000 TCR beta sequences with HLA alleles at 0.05 false discovery rate. Several of the most significant clusters were apparently associated with common viral pathogens in a later analysis. Immune exposure was documented only through CMV serostatus. CMV antigen specificity was confirmed in vitro for a few CMV-associated chains.

PCR was performed using 60 Vbeta and 13 Jbeta primers. Sequenced by immunoSEQ multiplex PCR; TCRdb stores in-frame clones only, minus some. The sample lists about 160,000 clones, more than 75% occurring once. About this clone: The antigen is undetermined.

Input material: PBMCs. This TCR was recovered from a girl aged 2-15 years in good health and CMV-seropositive.

Here the CDR3 reads CASSFSDRAYEQYF. CDR3 sequence (DNA): TGTGCCAGCAGTTTCTCCGACAGGGCCTACGAGCAGTACTTC. The rearrangement uses TRBV28 and TRBJ2-7; 7 bases are a match to TRBD1. The CDR3 sequence is 14 residues long. CDR1 and CDR2 (germline): MDHEN, SYDVKM. V shed 3 bases and J 2 bases; nucleotides not matched to a gene: 4. The whole variable domain, remainder taken from reference TRBV28 and TRBJ2-7, is DVKVTQSSRYLVKRTGEKVFLECVQDMDHENMFWYRQDPGLGLRLIYFSYDVKMKEKGDIPEGYSVSREKKERFSLILESASTNQTSMYLCASSFSDRAYEQYFGPGTRLTVT.